This T cell receptor (beta chain) was obtained from a study of immune evolution from preneoplasia to lung adenocarcinoma. Whole-study findings and limits: Normal lung had the highest top T cell clone frequencies.

TCRdb's copy holds only in-frame clones and misses some; the assay was immunoSEQ multiplex PCR. The sample shows around 12,000 clones, more than 70% of them seen only once. The V end lost 3 bases, the J end lost 3 bases, and 16 bases lay between the germline ends. The CDR3 has 15 amino acids. The germline gives CDR1 SGDLS, CDR2 YYNGEE. On this clone itself: The target antigen is unknown.

H&E slides confirmed each diagnosis, reviewed by two pathologists independently. After pathologic assessment, macro-dissection selected premalignant or tumor cells for extraction. The sequence was collected from a person aged 65 to 79 with lung adenocarcinoma. The chain recombines TRBV9 with TRBJ2-7; D gene unclear. Input material: FFPE minimally invasive lung adenocarcinoma tissue. The CDR3 coding sequence is TGTGCCAGCAGCGCGGAGAGGTCAGGCGACTACGAGCAGTACTTC. Translation gives CASSAERSGDYEQYF.